The entry below describes one TCR beta chain. Original processing notes: Nucleated cell number was recorded as an estimate derived from reference gene primer amplification. The protocol was immunoSEQ multiplex PCR, while the TCRdb copy is restricted to in-frame clones and leaves out a portion. V and J calls and clone size come straight from that table; D and trimming were deduced from the DNA. The table includes around 150,000 clones, roughly 84% detected once. The entry originates in a study of blood T cell repertoires in COVID-19. Background on the study: The origin of the acute and convalescent COVID-19 samples was the United States, Italy and Spain. T cells, B-cell-depleted T cells, or PBMCs provided the cDNA or gDNA that served as material.

Germline V lookup: CDR1 ENHRY, CDR2 SYGVKD. The length of the CDR3 is 12 residues. The V end was cut by 9 bases, the J end by 5 bases, with 10 bases between. The sequencing sample was made of peripheral blood. The chain employs TRBV10-3 and TRBJ2-2; a possible D gene is TRBD1 (6 bases). The receptor's source is a man aged 35-49 years with acute or convalescent COVID-19. CDR3 in amino acids: CAITQGTGELFF. The CDR3 nucleotides are TGTGCCATTACCCAGGGGACCGGGGAGCTGTTTTTT.